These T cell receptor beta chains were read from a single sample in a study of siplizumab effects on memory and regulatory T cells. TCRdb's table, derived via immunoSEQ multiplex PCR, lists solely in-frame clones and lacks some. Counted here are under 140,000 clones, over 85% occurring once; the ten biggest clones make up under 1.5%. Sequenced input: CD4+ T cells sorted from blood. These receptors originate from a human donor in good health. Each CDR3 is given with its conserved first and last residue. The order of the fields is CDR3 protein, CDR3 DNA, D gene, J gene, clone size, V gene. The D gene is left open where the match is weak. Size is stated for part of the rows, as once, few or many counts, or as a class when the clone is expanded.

cdr3_aa: CASSEMGIEQFF
cdr3_nt: TGTGCCAGCAGTGAAATGGGTATTGAGCAGTTCTTC
d_call: .
j_call: TRBJ2-1
clone_size: .
v_call: TRBV2

cdr3_aa: CASSSATPLEPDEQFF
cdr3_nt: TGTGCCAGTAGTTCCGCGACTCCACTCGAGCCGGATGAGCAGTTCTTC
d_call: .
j_call: TRBJ2-1
clone_size: .
v_call: TRBV19

cdr3_aa: CASSLGDRGSYEQYF
cdr3_nt: TGTGCCAGCAGCTTAGGGGACAGGGGCTCCTACGAGCAGTACTTC
d_call: TRBD1
j_call: TRBJ2-7
clone_size: .
v_call: TRBV7-2

cdr3_aa: CAWSSQGGGANVLTF
cdr3_nt: TGTGCCTGGAGTTCACAGGGAGGTGGGGCCAACGTCCTGACTTTC
d_call: .
j_call: TRBJ2-6
clone_size: .
v_call: TRBV30

cdr3_aa: CASSPERGGYNEQFF
cdr3_nt: TGTGCCAGCAGCCCAGAGCGGGGCGGGTACAATGAGCAGTTCTTC
d_call: TRBD2
j_call: TRBJ2-1
clone_size: .
v_call: TRBV7-7

cdr3_aa: CASSYESNWAINGYTF
cdr3_nt: TGTGCCAGCAGTTACGAGTCCAATTGGGCTATTAATGGCTACACCTTC
d_call: .
j_call: TRBJ1-2
clone_size: .
v_call: TRBV6-5

cdr3_aa: CASSEIWAETALSTEAFF
cdr3_nt: TGTGCCAGCAGTGAGATTTGGGCGGAGACAGCCCTCTCCACTGAAGCTTTCTTT
d_call: .
j_call: TRBJ1-1
clone_size: .
v_call: TRBV6-4

cdr3_aa: CASGFGQSSGNTIYF
cdr3_nt: TGTGCTAGTGGTTTTGGTCAGAGCTCTGGAAACACCATATATTTT
d_call: .
j_call: TRBJ1-3
clone_size: .
v_call: TRBV12-5

cdr3_aa: CASSGFRSTEAFF
cdr3_nt: TGTGCCAGCAGCGGGTTCCGGAGCACTGAAGCTTTCTTT
d_call: .
j_call: TRBJ1-1
clone_size: .
v_call: TRBV7-6

cdr3_aa: CASSFSGQYTGELFF
cdr3_nt: TGTGCCAGCAGTTTCTCGGGACAATACACCGGGGAGCTGTTTTTT
d_call: .
j_call: TRBJ2-2
clone_size: .
v_call: TRBV27

cdr3_aa: CASALTGLSSYEQYF
cdr3_nt: TGCGCCAGCGCCCTGACAGGGTTAAGCTCCTACGAGCAGTACTTC
d_call: TRBD1
j_call: TRBJ2-7
clone_size: .
v_call: TRBV5-1

cdr3_aa: CAFASGNTDTQYF
cdr3_nt: TGTGCCTTCGCTAGCGGGAACACAGATACGCAGTATTTT
d_call: TRBD2
j_call: TRBJ2-3
clone_size: .
v_call: TRBV30

cdr3_aa: CASSRGPGTRTGELFF
cdr3_nt: TGTGCCAGCAGCCGAGGTCCGGGAACCCGCACCGGGGAGCTGTTTTTT
d_call: .
j_call: TRBJ2-2
clone_size: .
v_call: TRBV11-2

cdr3_aa: CASSSQQGIFGYGYTF
cdr3_nt: TGTGCCAGCAGTTCCCAACAGGGGATCTTTGGCTATGGCTACACCTTC
d_call: TRBD1
j_call: TRBJ1-2
clone_size: .
v_call: TRBV27

cdr3_aa: CASSVEGLYNEQFF
cdr3_nt: TGTGCCAGCAGCGTAGAGGGACTTTACAATGAGCAGTTCTTC
d_call: .
j_call: TRBJ2-1
clone_size: .
v_call: TRBV9

cdr3_aa: CAWSVSASSHYGYTF
cdr3_nt: TGTGCCTGGAGTGTTTCGGCCTCCTCGCATTATGGCTACACCTTC
d_call: .
j_call: TRBJ1-2
clone_size: .
v_call: TRBV30

cdr3_aa: CASSPSGQGPYEQYF
cdr3_nt: TGTGCCAGCAGCCCATCGGGACAGGGCCCCTACGAGCAGTACTTC
d_call: TRBD1
j_call: TRBJ2-7
clone_size: .
v_call: TRBV5-6

cdr3_aa: CASSLAGANVLTF
cdr3_nt: TGTGCCAGCAGCTTAGCTGGGGCCAACGTCCTGACTTTC
d_call: .
j_call: TRBJ2-6
clone_size: .
v_call: TRBV11-2

cdr3_aa: CASSEWGNSYNSPLHF
cdr3_nt: TGTGCCAGCAGTGAATGGGGGAACTCCTATAATTCACCCCTCCACTTT
d_call: .
j_call: TRBJ1-6
clone_size: .
v_call: TRBV2

cdr3_aa: CAISEGSSGYGYTF
cdr3_nt: TGTGCCATCAGTGAAGGCAGCTCGGGCTATGGCTACACCTTC
d_call: .
j_call: TRBJ1-2
clone_size: .
v_call: TRBV10-3

cdr3_aa: CASSPRLAGVTGELFF
cdr3_nt: TGTGCCAGCAGCCCGAGACTAGCGGGGGTCACCGGGGAGCTGTTTTTT
d_call: TRBD2
j_call: TRBJ2-2
clone_size: .
v_call: TRBV5-8

cdr3_aa: CASRERQGSNQPQHF
cdr3_nt: TGTGCCAGCAGGGAACGACAGGGAAGCAATCAGCCCCAGCATTTT
d_call: TRBD1
j_call: TRBJ1-5
clone_size: .
v_call: TRBV2

cdr3_aa: CATTLGSKSYEQYF
cdr3_nt: TGTGCCACCACCCTCGGGAGTAAGTCCTACGAGCAGTACTTC
d_call: .
j_call: TRBJ2-7
clone_size: .
v_call: TRBV6-6

cdr3_aa: CASSLSYSYEQYF
cdr3_nt: TGTGCCAGCAGCTTATCGTACTCCTACGAGCAGTACTTC
d_call: .
j_call: TRBJ2-7
clone_size: .
v_call: TRBV7-8

cdr3_aa: CASSLRTVKETQYF
cdr3_nt: TGTGCCAGCAGCCTTAGGACAGTGAAAGAGACCCAGTACTTC
d_call: .
j_call: TRBJ2-5
clone_size: .
v_call: TRBV7-2

cdr3_aa: CASGVKQGRQPQHF
cdr3_nt: TGTGCCAGCGGAGTAAAACAGGGAAGGCAGCCCCAGCATTTT
d_call: .
j_call: TRBJ1-5
clone_size: .
v_call: TRBV2

cdr3_aa: CSAPLGEKLFF
cdr3_nt: TGCAGTGCACCCCTAGGGGAAAAACTGTTTTTT
d_call: .
j_call: TRBJ1-4
clone_size: once
v_call: TRBV20-1

cdr3_aa: CSVGQATMNTEAFF
cdr3_nt: TGCAGCGTTGGTCAGGCAACGATGAACACTGAAGCTTTCTTT
d_call: .
j_call: TRBJ1-1
clone_size: .
v_call: TRBV29-1

cdr3_aa: CASGKREYYEQFF
cdr3_nt: TGTGCCAGCGGGAAACGGGAGTATTATGAGCAGTTCTTC
d_call: .
j_call: TRBJ2-1
clone_size: .
v_call: TRBV2

cdr3_aa: CASSEPTPGPQYF
cdr3_nt: TGTGCCAGCAGTGAACCAACTCCAGGGCCCCAGTACTTC
d_call: .
j_call: TRBJ2-5
clone_size: .
v_call: TRBV2

cdr3_aa: CAWNRGSAYEQYF
cdr3_nt: TGTGCCTGGAATCGGGGGAGCGCCTACGAGCAGTACTTC
d_call: .
j_call: TRBJ2-7
clone_size: .
v_call: TRBV30

cdr3_aa: CASSPQPGQGYEQYF
cdr3_nt: TGTGCCAGCAGCCCTCAACCGGGACAGGGCTACGAGCAGTACTTC
d_call: TRBD1
j_call: TRBJ2-7
clone_size: .
v_call: TRBV5-4

cdr3_aa: CASSDTDRPTEAFF
cdr3_nt: TGTGCCAGCAGTGACACGGACAGGCCCACTGAAGCTTTCTTT
d_call: TRBD1
j_call: TRBJ1-1
clone_size: .
v_call: TRBV6-4

cdr3_aa: CASSLEGNNEKLFF
cdr3_nt: TGTGCCAGCAGCTTAGAGGGTAACAATGAAAAACTGTTTTTT
d_call: .
j_call: TRBJ1-4
clone_size: .
v_call: TRBV7-9

cdr3_aa: CAGWAGKGTEAFF
cdr3_nt: TGTGCTGGCTGGGCCGGGAAGGGAACTGAAGCTTTCTTT
d_call: .
j_call: TRBJ1-1
clone_size: .
v_call: TRBV12-5

cdr3_aa: CASSEVGKGAGYRQETQYF
cdr3_nt: TGTGCCAGCAGTGAAGTCGGGAAAGGAGCGGGATACCGTCAAGAGACCCAGTACTTC
d_call: TRBD2
j_call: TRBJ2-5
clone_size: once
v_call: TRBV6-1

cdr3_aa: CASSLGRTVKDQPQHF
cdr3_nt: TGTGCCAGCAGCTTAGGCCGGACAGTGAAAGATCAGCCCCAGCATTTT
d_call: .
j_call: TRBJ1-5
clone_size: .
v_call: TRBV7-9

cdr3_aa: CASGLDNSPLHF
cdr3_nt: TGTGCTAGTGGTTTGGACAATTCACCCCTCCACTTT
d_call: .
j_call: TRBJ1-6
clone_size: .
v_call: TRBV12-5

cdr3_aa: CASSKNSGTPKRVYNEQFF
cdr3_nt: TGTGCCAGCAGCAAAAACTCCGGGACTCCGAAAAGGGTCTACAATGAGCAGTTCTTC
d_call: .
j_call: TRBJ2-1
clone_size: .
v_call: TRBV21-1

cdr3_aa: CSALDRGAYEQYF
cdr3_nt: TGCAGCGCCCTGGACAGGGGGGCCTACGAGCAGTACTTC
d_call: TRBD1
j_call: TRBJ2-7
clone_size: .
v_call: TRBV29-1

cdr3_aa: CASSLGLGGRSTEAFF
cdr3_nt: TGCGCCAGCAGCTTGGGTCTAGGGGGCCGATCCACTGAAGCTTTCTTT
d_call: TRBD1
j_call: TRBJ1-1
clone_size: .
v_call: TRBV5-1

cdr3_aa: CASSVERGDEAFF
cdr3_nt: TGTGCCAGCAGTGTTGAGAGGGGCGATGAAGCTTTCTTT
d_call: .
j_call: TRBJ1-1
clone_size: .
v_call: TRBV6-4

cdr3_aa: CASSLDSGVSGELFF
cdr3_nt: TGCGCCAGCAGCTTGGATAGCGGGGTTTCCGGGGAGCTGTTTTTT
d_call: TRBD2
j_call: TRBJ2-2
clone_size: .
v_call: TRBV5-1

cdr3_aa: CAWSVQGRGGEKLFF
cdr3_nt: TGTGCCTGGAGTGTACAAGGGCGCGGGGGTGAAAAACTGTTTTTT
d_call: .
j_call: TRBJ1-4
clone_size: .
v_call: TRBV30

cdr3_aa: CASSVDQGDQPQHF
cdr3_nt: TGTGCCAGCAGCGTAGATCAGGGAGATCAGCCCCAGCATTTT
d_call: .
j_call: TRBJ1-5
clone_size: .
v_call: TRBV9

cdr3_aa: CASSPTTGVRQPQHF
cdr3_nt: TGTGCCAGCAGCCCCACGACAGGGGTCCGTCAGCCCCAGCATTTT
d_call: TRBD1
j_call: TRBJ1-5
clone_size: .
v_call: TRBV4-2

cdr3_aa: CASSSRGYGGYTF
cdr3_nt: TGTGCCAGCAGCAGCCGGGGGTATGGAGGCTACACCTTC
d_call: .
j_call: TRBJ1-2
clone_size: .
v_call: TRBV7-9

cdr3_aa: CASSTGTGATTEAFF
cdr3_nt: TGTGCCAGTAGTACAGGGACAGGGGCTACCACTGAAGCTTTCTTT
d_call: TRBD1
j_call: TRBJ1-1
clone_size: .
v_call: TRBV19

cdr3_aa: CASKKGLLYEQYF
cdr3_nt: TGTGCCAGCAAAAAGGGACTCCTCTACGAGCAGTACTTC
d_call: .
j_call: TRBJ2-7
clone_size: .
v_call: TRBV2

cdr3_aa: CASSEGQRDEKLFF
cdr3_nt: TGTGCCAGCAGCGAGGGCCAACGGGATGAAAAACTGTTTTTT
d_call: .
j_call: TRBJ1-4
clone_size: .
v_call: TRBV7-9

cdr3_aa: CASSPGYEQYF
cdr3_nt: TGTGCCAGCTCACCAGGCTACGAGCAGTACTTC
d_call: .
j_call: TRBJ2-7
clone_size: .
v_call: TRBV18

cdr3_aa: CASSVWTGDQPQHF
cdr3_nt: TGTGCCAGCAGCGTCTGGACAGGGGATCAGCCCCAGCATTTT
d_call: TRBD1
j_call: TRBJ1-5
clone_size: once
v_call: TRBV7-2

cdr3_aa: CASSSRGLGLAMNEQFF
cdr3_nt: TGTGCCAGCAGCTCAAGGGGGCTGGGACTAGCTATGAATGAGCAGTTCTTC
d_call: TRBD2
j_call: TRBJ2-1
clone_size: .
v_call: TRBV7-6

cdr3_aa: CASSETGTGELFF
cdr3_nt: TGTGCCAGCAGTGAGACTGGCACCGGGGAGCTGTTTTTT
d_call: .
j_call: TRBJ2-2
clone_size: .
v_call: TRBV6-1

cdr3_aa: CASSSEGPQPQHF
cdr3_nt: TGTGCCAGCTCGTCCGAGGGCCCCCAGCCCCAGCATTTT
d_call: .
j_call: TRBJ1-5
clone_size: .
v_call: TRBV18

cdr3_aa: CASTGGTGRNQPQHF
cdr3_nt: TGTGCCAGCACCGGGGGGACAGGCCGCAATCAGCCCCAGCATTTT
d_call: TRBD1
j_call: TRBJ1-5
clone_size: .
v_call: TRBV2